Described below is a single T cell receptor (beta chain) sequence and its context. Its antigen remains unidentified. The entry originates in a study of post-analysis software for immune sequencing data. Overall study: Progressive-relapsing, secondary progressive and relapsing-remitting multiple sclerosis were among the disease courses included.

The CDR3 is 17 amino acids. V shed 0 bases and J 2 bases; nucleotides not matched to a gene: 8. Germline-derived CDR1 and CDR2 are DFQATT and SNEGSKA (reference sequence). Study results and limitations: Relative to controls, patients had five TRBV segments at higher frequency, with TRBV5-6, TRBV5-1 and TRBV20-1 among these. By F measure, strong co-clustering occurred among samples prepared in the same batch.

Sequencing libraries made from TCR beta cDNA carried unique molecular identifiers. T cells numbering 1 to 10 million yielded some 480,000 cDNA molecules. TCRdb called the PCR reads again in MiXCR, with one record for every CDR3 protein. The sample holds about 560,000 distinct CDR3 sequences, 44% seen once. This TCR derives from a girl aged 10 to 17 with multiple sclerosis. The chain recombines TRBV20-1 with TRBJ2-3; 10 bases map to TRBD2. Input material: blood. The CDR3 protein is CSARDWGSGGFTDTQYF. Here the CDR3 DNA reads TGCAGTGCTAGAGATTGGGGTAGCGGGGGGTTCACAGATACGCAGTATTTT.